The clone carrying this TCR beta chain has ten or more counts. No antigen is known for it. This specimen comes from a study of CD8 T cells in ankylosing spondylitis. Whole-study findings and limits: For ankylosing spondylitis blood, a TCR beta motif of 7 or 8 highly homologous variants appeared characteristic.

This CDR3 contains 15 residues. CDR1 is SGHDT, CDR2 YYEEEE, per germline. Trimming left V 2 bases short and J 1 base short, with 12 bases between. TCRdb re-called the 5' RACE reads with MiXCR, one entry per CDR3 protein. The sample shows about 220,000 distinct CDR3 sequences, about 6.7% of them seen only once. The J gene is TRBJ2-5, the V gene TRBV5-6, with a possible D match to TRBD2 (5 bases). Sequenced sample: blood, either unsorted or a sorted T cell fraction (not recorded which). The TCR was taken from a male donor with ankylosing spondylitis. CDR3 sequence reads: CASSFATGIQETQYF. CDR3 sequence (DNA): TGTGCCAGCAGCTTCGCGACCGGGATCCAAGAGACCCAGTACTTC.